This T cell receptor beta chain was profiled in a study of blood T cell repertoires in COVID-19. Across the study: Spain, Italy and the United States supplied samples that represented acute and convalescent COVID-19. From T cells, B-cell-depleted T cells, or PBMCs came the material, which was cDNA or gDNA.

In the study's own analysis: Amplification with reference gene primers provided the estimates of nucleated cell counts. The protocol was immunoSEQ multiplex PCR, while the TCRdb copy is restricted to in-frame clones and leaves out a portion. V and J calls and clone size come straight from that table; D and trimming were deduced from the DNA. This sample has roughly 80,000 clones, with 80% to 85% found just once. V was cut by 4 bases and J by 0 bases, with 11 bases left in between. The CDR3 is made up of 14 amino acids. Germline CDR1 is SGHRS and CDR2 is YFSETQ. This chain joins TRBV5-1 and TRBJ2-7; unclear D gene. This receptor was obtained from a man aged 50-60 years with acute or convalescent COVID-19. The sequenced sample was peripheral blood. The CDR3 spells CASSPDTNSYEQYF. In DNA, the CDR3 is TGCGCCAGCAGCCCAGACACGAACTCCTACGAGCAGTACTTC.